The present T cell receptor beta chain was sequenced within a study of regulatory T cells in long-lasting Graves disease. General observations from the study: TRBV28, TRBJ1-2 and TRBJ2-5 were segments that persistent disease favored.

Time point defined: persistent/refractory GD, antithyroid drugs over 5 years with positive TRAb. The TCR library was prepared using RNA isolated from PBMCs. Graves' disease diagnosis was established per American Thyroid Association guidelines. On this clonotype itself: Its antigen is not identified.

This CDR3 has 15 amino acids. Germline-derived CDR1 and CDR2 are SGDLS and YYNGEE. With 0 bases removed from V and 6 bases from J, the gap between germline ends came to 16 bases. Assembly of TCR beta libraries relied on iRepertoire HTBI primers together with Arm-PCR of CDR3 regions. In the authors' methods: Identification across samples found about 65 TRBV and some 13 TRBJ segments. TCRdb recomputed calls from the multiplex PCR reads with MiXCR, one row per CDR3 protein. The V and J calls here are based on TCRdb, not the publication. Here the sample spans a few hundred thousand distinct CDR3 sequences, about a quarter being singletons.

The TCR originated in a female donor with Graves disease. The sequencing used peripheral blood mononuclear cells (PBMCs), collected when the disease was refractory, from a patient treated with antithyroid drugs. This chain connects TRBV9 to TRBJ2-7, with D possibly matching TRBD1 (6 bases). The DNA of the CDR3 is TGTGCCAGCAGCGTAGGAGCAGGGGCAAATGGCGAGCAGTACTTC. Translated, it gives CASSVGAGANGEQYF.